These 28 T cell receptor beta chains were all obtained from the same sample, sequenced in a study of preoperative IRX-2 immunotherapy in early breast cancer. Assay: immunoSEQ multiplex PCR; the TCRdb copy retains only in-frame clones and omits some. Here the sample spans approximately 44,000 clones, over 85% being singletons. The treatment is: preoperative locoregional IRX-2 cytokine immunotherapy. Here the sequenced sample was tumor tissue, taken after IRX-2 immunotherapy. Source of these receptors: a human donor with breast cancer.

The V call is TRBV4-2, the J call TRBJ1-3; perhaps TRBD1 as D (5 bases). This CDR3 has 14 residues. The germline gives CDR1 LGHNA, CDR2 YNFKEQ. Trimming took 3 bases from V and 2 from J, leaving 8 bases between them. This CDR3 reads CASSQVGAGNTIYF. CDR3 nucleotides: TGTGCCAGCAGCCAGGTAGGGGCTGGAAACACCATATATTTT.

This sequence joins TRBV28 and TRBJ2-1; 12 bases align to TRBD2. CDR3 length: 16 residues. V was clipped by 5 bases and J by 6 bases; unmatched bases: 8. The germline V gene has CDR1 MDHEN and CDR2 SYDVKM. CDR3 in amino acids: CASSPLGLAGTNEQFF. CDR3 coding DNA: TGTGCCAGCAGTCCTCTCGGACTAGCGGGAACCAATGAGCAGTTCTTC.

The chain links TRBV29-1 to TRBJ1-2; D is uncertain. Between the trimmed V and J ends, which lost 5 bases and 6 bases, there was a span of 10 bases. Germline CDR1 reads SQVTM; CDR2 reads ANQGSEA. The CDR3 loop spans 11 amino acids. The CDR3 nucleotides are TGCAGCGTTTCTTCTTTGGATGGCTACACCTTC. Encoded protein: CSVSSLDGYTF. Drawing the rest from reference TRBV29-1 and TRBJ1-2, the complete variable domain is SAVISQKPSRDICQRGTSLTIQCQVDSQVTMMFWYRQQPGQSLTLIATANQGSEATYESGFVIDKFPISRPNLTFSTLTVSNMSPEDSSIYLCSVSSLDGYTFGSGTRLTVV.

The chain couples TRBV5-1 to TRBJ2-3, with 7 bases matching TRBD1. After removal of 5 bases from V and 4 bases from J, the junction contained 7 bases not matched to a gene. Germline V CDR1 and CDR2: SGHRS, YFSETQ. This CDR3 is 14 amino acids long. CDR3: CASSRDSSSDTQYF. In nucleotides, the CDR3 is TGCGCCAGCAGTAGGGACAGTTCATCAGATACGCAGTATTTT.

The rearrangement joins TRBV6-6 to TRBJ2-7; D is perhaps TRBD1 (5 bases). The CDR3 has 14 amino acids. Germline CDR1 is MNHNY and CDR2 is SVGAGI (reference sequence). V was cut by 2 bases and J by 2 bases, with 10 bases left in between. CDR3 loop: CASSYRTLAYEQYF. CDR3 in DNA: TGTGCCAGCAGTTACCGGACACTTGCCTACGAGCAGTACTTC.

The chain uses TRBV25-1 and TRBJ2-2; D uncertain. Germline CDR1 reads MGHDK; CDR2 reads SYGVNS. Trimming shortened V by 9 bases and J by 4 bases, and 12 bases separated the two germline ends. The CDR3 covers 13 residues. The CDR3 here is CASRESGTGELFF. The CDR3 DNA sequence: TGTGCCAGTCGCGAGAGTGGCACCGGGGAGCTGTTTTTT.

The V and J genes are TRBV28 and TRBJ2-1; 10 positions match TRBD2. The CDR3 spans 16 residues. V gave up 6 bases and J gave up 4 bases; unmatched junction bases: 9. The germline CDR1 and CDR2 sequences are MDHEN and SYDVKM. The CDR3 protein is CASSFSGGRGYNEQFF. In nucleotides, the CDR3 is TGTGCCAGCAGCTTTAGCGGGGGGCGAGGGTACAATGAGCAGTTCTTC.

The chain is built from TRBV4-3 and TRBJ2-7; TRBD2 agrees at 10 bases. V lost 3 bases, J lost 2 bases, and 10 bases stayed unmatched. The CDR3 is 17 amino acids. Germline CDR1 reads LGHNA; CDR2 reads YSLEER. The CDR3 loop reads CASSHAHPTSGAYEQYF. DNA for the CDR3: TGCGCCAGCAGCCACGCCCACCCCACTAGCGGGGCCTACGAGCAGTACTTC.

The chain has TRBV7-8 and TRBJ2-3; 12 nucleotides line up with TRBD2. Trimming at V came to 8 bases and at J to 4 bases, leaving 7 bases not matched to a gene. In germline, CDR1 is SGHVS, CDR2 FQNEAQ. This CDR3 region has 15 residues. CDR3 in amino acids: CASDALAGGSDTQYF. CDR3 sequence (DNA): TGTGCCAGCGACGCACTAGCGGGGGGATCAGATACGCAGTATTTT.

CDR3 sequence: CASSATIAGVTDTQYF. The CDR3 DNA is TGTGCCAGCAGTGCTACGATAGCGGGGGTTACAGATACGCAGTATTTT. The chain links TRBV27 to TRBJ2-3, with TRBD2 matching over 9 bases. The germline CDR1 and CDR2 sequences are MNHEY and SMNVEV (reference sequence). V lost 5 bases to trimming and J lost 3 bases; unmatched junction nucleotides: 9. CDR3 length: 16 residues.

This chain uses TRBV9 with TRBJ1-2; D uncertain. The CDR3 extends over 12 amino acids. Germline V gene lookup returns CDR1 SGDLS and CDR2 YYNGEE. V was pared by 3 bases and J by 6 bases, with 9 bases between. In DNA form, the CDR3 reads TGTGCCAGCAGCGGCAATCGGAATGGCTACACCTTC. It yields the protein CASSGNRNGYTF. The complete variable domain, with remaining parts taken from reference TRBV9 and TRBJ1-2, reads DSGVTQTPKHLITATGQRVTLRCSPRSGDLSVYWYQQSLDQGLQFLIQYYNGEERAKGNILERFSAQQFPDLHSELNLSSLELGDSALYFCASSGNRNGYTFGSGTRLTVV.

The rearrangement uses TRBV9 and TRBJ2-3; D may match TRBD1 or TRBD2 (5 bases each). V dropped 0 bases and J dropped 7 bases, with 18 bases sitting between them. Germline loops: CDR1 SGDLS, CDR2 YYNGEE. The CDR3 has 16 amino acids. The CDR3 reads CASSVDLAQGGYTQYF. As DNA, the CDR3 is TGTGCCAGCAGCGTAGATCTAGCCCAGGGCGGGTATACGCAGTATTTT.

The V gene is TRBV4-3, the J gene TRBJ1-3, with a possible D match to TRBD1 (5 bases). The CDR3 runs to 18 residues. Trimming cost V 1 base and J 4 bases, with 20 bases left between them. The germline V gene has CDR1 LGHNA and CDR2 YSLEER. CDR3 sequence reads: CASSQVPGHRTPGNTIYF. Written as DNA, the CDR3 is TGCGCCAGCAGCCAAGTCCCTGGGCACAGGACTCCGGGAAACACCATATATTTT.

The rearrangement joins TRBV28 to TRBJ2-1, with 11 bases aligning to TRBD2. With V trimmed by 4 bases and J by 6 bases, 5 bases remained unmatched. Germline-derived CDR1 and CDR2 are MDHEN and SYDVKM. The CDR3 totals 15 residues. In DNA, the CDR3 is TGTGCCAGCAGTTCGGTAGCGGGGGGGATCAATGAGCAGTTCTTC. Protein product: CASSSVAGGINEQFF.

This clone occurred once. This sequence joins TRBV18 and TRBJ2-3; perhaps TRBD2 as D (6 bases). This CDR3 is 15 amino acids long. Germline V gene data show CDR1 as KGHSH and CDR2 as LQKENI. Trimming left V 6 bases short and J 1 base short, with 14 bases between. This CDR3 is CASSPGRDGTDTQYF. In DNA form, the CDR3 reads TGTGCCAGCTCCCCGGGGCGGGACGGCACAGATACGCAGTATTTT.

The chain is built from TRBV10-3 and TRBJ2-6; 7 bases are a match to TRBD1. CDR1 ENHRY and CDR2 SYGVKD come from the germline V gene. The CDR3 sequence is 16 residues long. V gave up 6 bases and J gave up 2 bases; unmatched junction bases: 7. CDR3 sequence: CAIRTQGWTGANVLTF. CDR3 nucleotide sequence: TGTGCCATCAGGACACAGGGGTGGACTGGGGCCAACGTCCTGACTTTC.

CDR3 loop: CASSLKLAGYNEQFF. CDR3 coding DNA: TGTGCCAGCAGCTTGAAACTAGCGGGTTACAATGAGCAGTTCTTC. This chain connects TRBV7-8 to TRBJ2-1; the match to TRBD2 covers 9 bases. Per germline, CDR1 SGHVS and CDR2 FQNEAQ. Losses at the gene ends were 3 bases for V and 4 bases for J; bases not matched to a gene: 4. This CDR3 comprises 15 residues.

The genes are TRBV4-3 and TRBJ2-2, with a tentative D call TRBD2 (6 bases). Germline V gives CDR1 LGHNA, CDR2 YSLEER. Trimming took 1 base from V and 3 from J, leaving 12 bases between them. The CDR3 consists of 16 residues. In DNA, the CDR3 is TGCGCCAGCAGCCAAGGGCTAGCGAACGACACCGGGGAGCTGTTTTTT. Translation: CASSQGLANDTGELFF.

The CDR3 nucleotides are TGTGCCAGCAGCCAGGAACACAGGGTTAACACTGAAGCTTTCTTT. This translates into CASSQEHRVNTEAFF. The chain has TRBV4-2 and TRBJ1-1; tentatively, D is TRBD1 (6 bases). Trimming removed 3 bases from V and 2 bases from J, with 13 bases in between. The CDR3 is 15 residues long. Germline V gives CDR1 LGHNA, CDR2 YNFKEQ.

J is TRBJ2-7 and V is TRBV6-1; no definite D call. V dropped 4 bases and J dropped 0 bases, with 10 bases sitting between them. The CDR3 extends over 14 amino acids. Germline CDR1 and CDR2: MNHNS and SASEGT. CDR3: CASSVGRPSYEQYF. In nucleotides, the CDR3 is TGTGCCAGCAGTGTCGGTAGACCCTCCTACGAGCAGTACTTC.

The CDR3 nucleotides read TGCAGCGTTGCAGGTAGGGTAGGGACAGAGCAGTACTTC. This codes for CSVAGRVGTEQYF. The genes are TRBV29-1 and TRBJ2-7, with D tentatively TRBD1 (6 bases). Germline CDR1 reads SQVTM; CDR2 reads ANQGSEA. The CDR3 extends over 13 amino acids. The V gene lost 4 bases and the J gene lost 7 bases, with 17 bases spanning the gap.

The rearrangement links TRBV28 to TRBJ2-5; the D gene could be TRBD1 or TRBD2 (5 bases each). V was cut by 6 bases and J by 5 bases, with 16 bases left in between. CDR1 is MDHEN and CDR2 is SYDVKM in the germline V gene. This CDR3 spans 14 amino acids. The CDR3 nucleotides are TGTGCCAGCAGACGCAGCCAGGGCGGGGAGACCCAGTACTTC. Its translation is CASRRSQGGETQYF.

The gene calls are TRBV20-1 and TRBJ1-5; no firm D call. V was cut by 3 bases and J by 7 bases, with 7 bases left in between. Germline values: CDR1 DFQATT, CDR2 SNEGSKA (reference sequence). This CDR3 is 11 amino acids long. CDR3 protein: CSASGGQPQHF. The CDR3 region has the DNA TGCAGTGCTAGTGGAGGCCAGCCCCAGCATTTT.

V gene TRBV4-1 combines with J gene TRBJ1-5; D perhaps matches TRBD1 (6 bases). This CDR3 contains 16 residues. With 0 bases removed from V and 4 bases from J, the gap between germline ends came to 13 bases. CDR1 and CDR2 from the germline V gene are MGHRA and YSYEKL. CDR3 sequence: CASSQDRWGANQPQHF. For the CDR3, the DNA is TGCGCCAGCAGCCAAGATCGATGGGGGGCGAATCAGCCCCAGCATTTT.

This chain links TRBV5-6 with TRBJ2-7; D perhaps matches TRBD2 (5 bases). Germline values: CDR1 SGHDT, CDR2 YYEEEE. Trimming cost V 2 bases and J 3 bases, with 9 bases left between them. The CDR3 is 13 amino acids. The CDR3 spells CASSLRGNYEQYF. The CDR3 DNA is TGTGCCAGCAGCTTACGGGGTAACTACGAGCAGTACTTC.

In its sample, this clone was seen once. The chain recombines TRBV11-2 with TRBJ2-2; 12 nucleotides agree with TRBD2. The CDR3 loop spans 16 amino acids. J was trimmed by 4 bases and V by 5 bases; bases with no gene match: 5. Germline loops: CDR1 SGHAT, CDR2 FQNNGV. The CDR3 sequence: CASSAASGGGTGELFF. The CDR3 DNA follows: TGTGCCAGCAGCGCTGCTAGCGGGGGGGGCACCGGGGAGCTGTTTTTT.

The chain couples TRBV28 to TRBJ2-5, with 8 positions matching TRBD2. Germline CDR1 MDHEN, CDR2 SYDVKM. Trimming took 6 bases from V and 1 from J; bases not matched to a gene: 13. CDR3 length: 17 amino acids. CDR3 sequence reads: CASSEERGRGGQETQYF. DNA for the CDR3: TGTGCCAGCAGCGAAGAGCGGGGGCGAGGCGGCCAAGAGACCCAGTACTTC.

The chain employs TRBV9 and TRBJ2-5; 10 nucleotides align to TRBD2. Trimming cost V 0 bases and J 3 bases; bases outside gene matches: 8. This CDR3 spans 17 amino acids. CDR1 and CDR2 from the germline V gene are SGDLS and YYNGEE. CDR3 DNA: TGTGCCAGCAGCGTAGGGTTCCTAGCGGGAGATAAAGAGACCCAGTACTTC. Translation gives CASSVGFLAGDKETQYF.